This T cell receptor (beta chain) was sequenced for a study of glioma-infiltrating T cells after dendritic cell vaccination (dated by TCRdb to 2016 to 2017). General notes on the study: The cohort included approximately 15 glioblastoma patients drawn from Phase I and II dendritic cell vaccination trials, of whom 9 were newly diagnosed and 6 had recurrent disease. Tumor-infiltrating lymphocyte content was quantified and tumor and blood repertoires were compared in dendritic cell-vaccinated glioblastoma patients by deep sequencing of TCR beta CDR3 regions. Survival after dendritic cell vaccination was correlated with TCR sequencing metrics such as TIL content and the overlap between tumor and blood repertoires. Autologous tumor lysate-pulsed dendritic cell vaccination was administered to the patients between the early 2000s and the early 2010s. The vaccine consisted of monocyte-derived dendritic cells cultured seven to eight days with IL-4 and GM-CSF, then pulsed overnight with autologous tumor lysate. Patients received three intradermal dendritic cell vaccine injections at biweekly intervals in the arm below the axilla.

What the work shows at the level of the full study, not this receptor alone: The response model built on TCR overlap across three groups was characterized as speculative, with prospective validation still needed. The cohort was small and heterogeneous, few patients had complete blood and tumor sets, and even fewer had initial-recurrent tumor pairs. Higher estimated pretreatment TIL content predicted longer time to progression and overall survival after dendritic cell vaccination. No direct relationship between TCR clonality and survival was found, suggesting that a diverse polyclonal response may matter.

Comment on this clone: Its antigen has not been determined. Base-call qualities are not available, and no considerably larger clone is one nucleotide away.

Per the publication, the time point label means: after dendritic cell vaccination, including at tumor progression/relapse. Selection of patients required sufficient residual fresh-frozen tumor tissue and over two years of available survival data. An isocitrate dehydrogenase mutation was not carried by any of the glioblastoma patients, although molecular status was otherwise variable. PBMC were collected before vaccination, two weeks after the third vaccination, and at tumor progression if tumor progression occurred. Genomic DNA was extracted with the Qiagen DNeasy Blood extraction Kit. V lost 4 bases and J lost 2 bases, and the count of bases not matched to a germline gene is 14. The CDR1 and CDR2 encoded by the germline V gene are SNHLY and FYNNEI. The CDR3 measures 19 amino acids from cysteine to phenylalanine. Just the 57-base CDR3 DNA is kept, in frame starting at base 1. Using the immunoSEQ assay, TCRB CDR3 regions were amplified from 1.5 to 2 micrograms of genomic DNA, or from all available DNA when less than that was on hand. For multiplex PCR, 60 forward primers for TCR V beta segments and 13 reverse primers for J beta segments were used. Synthetic control templates were spiked into each sample at limiting dilution to estimate reads per starting template. The Illumina HiSeq System generated sequencing reads of 87 bp. The published analysis was carried out like this. To remove PCR and sequencing errors, closely related sequences were merged with a nearest neighbor algorithm. TCR overlap was measured as the percentage of unique tumor TCR beta sequences also present in the same patient's peripheral blood. As stored in TCRdb, this immuneACCESS dataset retains in-frame rearrangements with V and J assigned. A fraction of the clones does not appear; measured against another copy, unresolved V genes explain less than half of the discrepancy, and the remainder lacks a known reason. V and J calls and clone size are copied from that table; D and trimming were computed from the DNA. The sample yields about 24,000 clones; nearly 90% were counted once. The top ten clonotypes cover about 3.2% of the sample.

Sample: blood, taken after dendritic cell vaccination. The V and J segments used are TRBV2 and TRBJ1-3; TRBD1 lines up with 10 middle nucleotides. This TCR derives from a human donor with glioblastoma. CDR3 reads: CASSATGQGVLGTGNTIYF. The nucleotide sequence reads TGTGCCAGCAGTGCCACCGGACAGGGGGTCCTGGGGACTGGAAACACCATATATTTT.